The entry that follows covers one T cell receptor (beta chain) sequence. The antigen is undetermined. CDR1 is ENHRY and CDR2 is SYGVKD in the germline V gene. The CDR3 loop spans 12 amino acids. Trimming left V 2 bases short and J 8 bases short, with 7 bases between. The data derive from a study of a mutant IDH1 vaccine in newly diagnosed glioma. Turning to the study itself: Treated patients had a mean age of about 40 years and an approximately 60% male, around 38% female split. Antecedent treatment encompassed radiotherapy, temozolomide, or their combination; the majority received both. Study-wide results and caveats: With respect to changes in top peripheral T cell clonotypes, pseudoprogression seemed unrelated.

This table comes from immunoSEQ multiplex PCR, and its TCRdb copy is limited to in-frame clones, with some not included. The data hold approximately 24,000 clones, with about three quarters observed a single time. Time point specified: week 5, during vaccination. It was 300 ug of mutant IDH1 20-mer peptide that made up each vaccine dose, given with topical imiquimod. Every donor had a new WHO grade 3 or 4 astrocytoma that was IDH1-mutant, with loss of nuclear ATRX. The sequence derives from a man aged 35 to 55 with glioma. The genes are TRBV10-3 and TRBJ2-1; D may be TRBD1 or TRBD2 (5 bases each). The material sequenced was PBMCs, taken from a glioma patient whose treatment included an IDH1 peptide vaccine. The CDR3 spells CAISEGGHEQFF. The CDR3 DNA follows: TGTGCCATCAGTGAGGGGGGACATGAGCAGTTCTTC.